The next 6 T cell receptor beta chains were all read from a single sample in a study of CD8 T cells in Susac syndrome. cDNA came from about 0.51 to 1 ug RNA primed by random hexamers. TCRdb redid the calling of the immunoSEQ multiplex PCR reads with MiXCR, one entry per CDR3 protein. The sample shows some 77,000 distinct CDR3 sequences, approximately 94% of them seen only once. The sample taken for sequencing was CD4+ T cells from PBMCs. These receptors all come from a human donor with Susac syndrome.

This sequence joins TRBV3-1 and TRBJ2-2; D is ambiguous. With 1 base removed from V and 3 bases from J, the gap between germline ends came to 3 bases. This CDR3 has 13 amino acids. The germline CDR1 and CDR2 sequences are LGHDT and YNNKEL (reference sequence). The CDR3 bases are TGTGCCAGCAGCCAAGGACACACCGGGGAGCTGTTTTTT. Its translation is CASSQGHTGELFF.

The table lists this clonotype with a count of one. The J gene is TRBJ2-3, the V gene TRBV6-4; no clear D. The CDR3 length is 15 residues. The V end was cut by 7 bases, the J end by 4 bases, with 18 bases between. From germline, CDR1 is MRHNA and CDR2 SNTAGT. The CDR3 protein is CASTRLASLSDTQYF. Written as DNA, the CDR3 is TGTGCCAGCACCCGACTGGCCAGCCTCTCAGATACGCAGTATTTT.

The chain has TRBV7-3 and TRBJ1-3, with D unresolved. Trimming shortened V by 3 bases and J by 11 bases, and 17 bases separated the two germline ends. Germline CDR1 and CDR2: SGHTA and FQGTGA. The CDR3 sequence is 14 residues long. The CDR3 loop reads CASSFSTGVSPIYF. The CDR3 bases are TGTGCCAGCAGCTTTTCCACCGGAGTTAGCCCCATATATTTT.

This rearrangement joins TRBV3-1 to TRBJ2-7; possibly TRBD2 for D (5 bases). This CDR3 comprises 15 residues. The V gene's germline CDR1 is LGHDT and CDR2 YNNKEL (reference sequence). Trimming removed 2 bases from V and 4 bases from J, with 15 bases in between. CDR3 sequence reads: CASSQSMRESYEQYF. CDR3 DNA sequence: TGTGCCAGCAGCCAAAGTATGAGGGAGAGTTACGAGCAGTACTTC.

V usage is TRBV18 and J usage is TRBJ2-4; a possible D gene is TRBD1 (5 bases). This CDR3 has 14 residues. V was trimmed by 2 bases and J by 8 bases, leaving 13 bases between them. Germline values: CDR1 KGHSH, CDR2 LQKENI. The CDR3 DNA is TGTGCCAGCTCACCATCCAGGGCGTTGGACATTCAGTACTTC. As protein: CASSPSRALDIQYF.

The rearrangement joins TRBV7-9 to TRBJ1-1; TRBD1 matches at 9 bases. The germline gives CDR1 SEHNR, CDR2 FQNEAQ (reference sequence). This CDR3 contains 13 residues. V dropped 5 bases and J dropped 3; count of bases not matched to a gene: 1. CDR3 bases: TGTGCCAGCAGCCGGACAGGGGACACTGAAGCTTTCTTT. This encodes CASSRTGDTEAFF.